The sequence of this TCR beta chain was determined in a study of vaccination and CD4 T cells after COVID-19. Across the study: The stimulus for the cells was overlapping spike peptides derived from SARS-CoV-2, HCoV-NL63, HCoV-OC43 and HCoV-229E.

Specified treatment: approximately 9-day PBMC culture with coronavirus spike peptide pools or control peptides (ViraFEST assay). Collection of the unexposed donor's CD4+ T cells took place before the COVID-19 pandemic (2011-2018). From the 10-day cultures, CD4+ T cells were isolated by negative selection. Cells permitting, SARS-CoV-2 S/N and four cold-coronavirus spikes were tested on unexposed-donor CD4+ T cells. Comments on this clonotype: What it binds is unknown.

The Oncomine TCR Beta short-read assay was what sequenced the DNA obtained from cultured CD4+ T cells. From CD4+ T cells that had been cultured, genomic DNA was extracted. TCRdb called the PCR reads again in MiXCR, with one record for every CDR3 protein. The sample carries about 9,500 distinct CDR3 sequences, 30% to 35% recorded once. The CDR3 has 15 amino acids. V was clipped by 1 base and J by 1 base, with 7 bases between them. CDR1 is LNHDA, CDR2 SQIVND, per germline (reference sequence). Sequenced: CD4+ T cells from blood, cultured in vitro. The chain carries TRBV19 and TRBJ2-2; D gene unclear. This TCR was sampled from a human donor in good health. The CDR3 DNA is TGTGCCAGTAGTATAGGCGCGCAGAACACCGGGGAGCTGTTTTTT. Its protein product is CASSIGAQNTGELFF.